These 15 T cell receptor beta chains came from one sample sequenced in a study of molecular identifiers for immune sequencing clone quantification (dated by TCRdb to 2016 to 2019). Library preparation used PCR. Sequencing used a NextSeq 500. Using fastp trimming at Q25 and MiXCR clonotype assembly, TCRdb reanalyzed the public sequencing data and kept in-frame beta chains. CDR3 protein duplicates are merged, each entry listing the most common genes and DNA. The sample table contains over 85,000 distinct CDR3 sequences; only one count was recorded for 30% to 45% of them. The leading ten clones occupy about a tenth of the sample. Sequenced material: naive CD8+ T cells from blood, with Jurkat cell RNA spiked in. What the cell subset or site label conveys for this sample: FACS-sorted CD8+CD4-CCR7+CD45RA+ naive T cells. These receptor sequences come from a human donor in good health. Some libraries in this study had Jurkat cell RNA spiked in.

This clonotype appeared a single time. DNA of the CDR3: TGTGCCAGCAGTCTCCGTGGGACTAGATACGGCGAGCAGTACTTC. Translating gives CASSLRGTRYGEQYF. V is TRBV28 and J is TRBJ2-7; TRBD2 aligns across 8 bases. Germline trimming cut 5 bases from V and 6 bases from J; bases unmatched to any gene: 12. Germline V gives CDR1 MDHEN, CDR2 SYDVKM. The CDR3 sequence is 15 residues long.

DNA for the CDR3: TGTGCCAGCAGCGTATCTGGACATAACACCGGGGAGCTGTTTTTT. This codes for CASSVSGHNTGELFF. The chain recombines TRBV9 with TRBJ2-2; D possibly corresponds to TRBD1 (5 bases). Germline-derived CDR1 and CDR2 are SGDLS and YYNGEE. Trimming removed 1 base at V and 2 bases at J, with 9 bases between. CDR3 length: 15 amino acids.

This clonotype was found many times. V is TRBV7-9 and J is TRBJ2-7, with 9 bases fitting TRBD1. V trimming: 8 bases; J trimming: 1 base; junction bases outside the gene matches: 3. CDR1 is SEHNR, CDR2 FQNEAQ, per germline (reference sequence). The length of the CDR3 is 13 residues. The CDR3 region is CASGQGLSYEQYF. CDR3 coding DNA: TGTGCCAGCGGACAGGGGTTGTCCTACGAGCAGTACTTC.

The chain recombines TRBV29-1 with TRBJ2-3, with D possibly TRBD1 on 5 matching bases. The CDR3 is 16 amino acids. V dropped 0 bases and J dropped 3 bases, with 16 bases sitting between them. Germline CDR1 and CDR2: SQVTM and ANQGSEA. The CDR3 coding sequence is TGCAGCGTTGAAGATGGGGCAGGGTTGGTGACAGATACGCAGTATTTT. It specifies CSVEDGAGLVTDTQYF.

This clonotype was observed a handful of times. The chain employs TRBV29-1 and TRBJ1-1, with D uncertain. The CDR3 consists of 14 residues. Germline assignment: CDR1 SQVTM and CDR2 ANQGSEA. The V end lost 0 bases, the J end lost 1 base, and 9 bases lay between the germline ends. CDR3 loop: CSVEDSHGNTEAFF. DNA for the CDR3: TGCAGCGTTGAAGATTCCCATGGGAACACTGAAGCTTTCTTT.

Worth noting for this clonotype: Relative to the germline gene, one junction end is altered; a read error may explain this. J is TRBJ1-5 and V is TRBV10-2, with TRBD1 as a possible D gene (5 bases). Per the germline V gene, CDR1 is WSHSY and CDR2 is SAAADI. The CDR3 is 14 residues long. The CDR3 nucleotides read TGCGCCAGCAGTGAGTCTGGGGCAGGCTGGCCCCAGCAATTT. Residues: CASSESGAGWPQQF.

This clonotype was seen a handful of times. For the CDR3, the DNA is TGTGCCAGCAGCCAGTGGGAGGGCCCCTACGAGCAGTACTTC. It is translated as CASSQWEGPYEQYF. J is TRBJ2-7 and V is TRBV14; TRBD2 matches 7 bases. J was trimmed by 2 bases and V by 3 bases; bases with no gene match: 4. The germline V gene has CDR1 SGHDN and CDR2 FVKESK. The CDR3 length is 14 residues.

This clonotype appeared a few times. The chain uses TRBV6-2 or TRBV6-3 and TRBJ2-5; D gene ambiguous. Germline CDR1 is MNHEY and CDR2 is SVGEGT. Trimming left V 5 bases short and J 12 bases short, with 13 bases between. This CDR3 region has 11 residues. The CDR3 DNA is TGTGCCAGCAGTCTGGGCAGAGCCGAGTACTTC. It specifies CASSLGRAEYF.

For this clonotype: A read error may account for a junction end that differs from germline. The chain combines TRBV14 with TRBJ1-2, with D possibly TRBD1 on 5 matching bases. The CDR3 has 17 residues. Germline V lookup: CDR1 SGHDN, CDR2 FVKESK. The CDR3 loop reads CASSQVEKVGPNYGYSF. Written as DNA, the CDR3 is TGTGCCAGCAGCCAAGTTGAGAAAGTGGGACCAAACTATGGCTACTCCTTC.

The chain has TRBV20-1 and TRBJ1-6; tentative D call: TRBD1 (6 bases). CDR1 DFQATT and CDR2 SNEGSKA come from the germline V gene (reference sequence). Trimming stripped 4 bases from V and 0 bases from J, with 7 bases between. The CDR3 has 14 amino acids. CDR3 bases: TGCAGTGCTACGGACAGCTCCTATAATTCACCCCTCCACTTT. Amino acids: CSATDSSYNSPLHF.

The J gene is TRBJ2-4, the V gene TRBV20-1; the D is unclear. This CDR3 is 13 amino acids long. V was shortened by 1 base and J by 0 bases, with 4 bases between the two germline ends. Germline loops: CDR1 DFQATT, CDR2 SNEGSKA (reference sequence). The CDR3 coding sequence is TGCAGTGCTAGAGGGTCAGCCAAAAACATTCAGTACTTC. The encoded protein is CSARGSAKNIQYF.

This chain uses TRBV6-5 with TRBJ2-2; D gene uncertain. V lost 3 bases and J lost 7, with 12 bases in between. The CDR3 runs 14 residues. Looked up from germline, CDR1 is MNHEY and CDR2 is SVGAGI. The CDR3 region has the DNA TGTGCCAGCAGTTATTCCCCACAAGGCGGGGAGCTGTTTTTT. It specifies CASSYSPQGGELFF.

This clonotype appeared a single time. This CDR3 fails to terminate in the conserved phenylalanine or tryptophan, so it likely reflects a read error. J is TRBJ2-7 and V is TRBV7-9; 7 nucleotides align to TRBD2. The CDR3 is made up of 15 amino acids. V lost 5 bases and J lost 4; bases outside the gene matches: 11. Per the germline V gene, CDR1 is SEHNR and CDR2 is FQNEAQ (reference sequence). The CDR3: CASSQGGDAGYEQYY. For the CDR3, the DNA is TGTGCCAGCAGCCAGGGAGGGGACGCAGGTTACGAGCAGTACTAC.

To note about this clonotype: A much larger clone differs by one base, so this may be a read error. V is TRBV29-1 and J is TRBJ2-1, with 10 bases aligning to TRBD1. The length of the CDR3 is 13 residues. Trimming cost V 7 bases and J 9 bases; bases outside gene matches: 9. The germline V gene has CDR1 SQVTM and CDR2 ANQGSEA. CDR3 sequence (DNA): TGCAGCGGTCGGACAGGGGGGCGCGGTGAGCAGTTCTTC. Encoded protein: CSGRTGGRGEQFF.

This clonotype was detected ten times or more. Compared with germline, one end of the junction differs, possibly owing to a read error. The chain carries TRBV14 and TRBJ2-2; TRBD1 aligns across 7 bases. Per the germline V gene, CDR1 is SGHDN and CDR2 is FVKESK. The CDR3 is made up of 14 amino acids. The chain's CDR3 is CASSPTGVTGELFF. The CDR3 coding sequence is TGTGCCAGTAGCCCCACAGGGGTGACCGGGGAGCTGTTTTTT.